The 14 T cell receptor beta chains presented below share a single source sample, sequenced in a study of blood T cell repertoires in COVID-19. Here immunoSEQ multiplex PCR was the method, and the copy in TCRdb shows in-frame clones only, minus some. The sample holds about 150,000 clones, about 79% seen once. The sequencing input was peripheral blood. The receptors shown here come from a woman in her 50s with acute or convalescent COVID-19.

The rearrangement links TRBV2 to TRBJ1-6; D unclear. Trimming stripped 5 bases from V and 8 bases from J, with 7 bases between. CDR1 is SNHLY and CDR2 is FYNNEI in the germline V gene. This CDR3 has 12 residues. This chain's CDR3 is CASSYRDSPLHF. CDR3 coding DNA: TGTGCCAGCAGTTACAGAGATTCACCCCTCCACTTT. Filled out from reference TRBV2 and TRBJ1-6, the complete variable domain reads EPEVTQTPSHQVTQMGQEVILRCVPISNHLYFYWYRQILGQKVEFLVSFYNNEISEKSEIFDDQFSVERPDGSNFTLKIRSTKLEDSAMYFCASSYRDSPLHFGNGTRLTVT.

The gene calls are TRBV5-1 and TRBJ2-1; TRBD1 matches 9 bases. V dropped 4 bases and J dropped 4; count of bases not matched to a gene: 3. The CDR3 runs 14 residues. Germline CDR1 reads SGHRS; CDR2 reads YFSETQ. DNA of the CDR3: TGCGCCAGCAGCGGCGGACAGGGGTACAATGAGCAGTTCTTC. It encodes CASSGGQGYNEQFF.

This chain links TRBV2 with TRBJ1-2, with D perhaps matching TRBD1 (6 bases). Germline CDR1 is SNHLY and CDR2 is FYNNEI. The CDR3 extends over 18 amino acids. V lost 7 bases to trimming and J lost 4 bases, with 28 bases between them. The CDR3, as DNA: TGTGCCAGCACCTCGCTTCGGGACACGGGAAGTTTATTCTATGGCTACACCTTC. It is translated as CASTSLRDTGSLFYGYTF.

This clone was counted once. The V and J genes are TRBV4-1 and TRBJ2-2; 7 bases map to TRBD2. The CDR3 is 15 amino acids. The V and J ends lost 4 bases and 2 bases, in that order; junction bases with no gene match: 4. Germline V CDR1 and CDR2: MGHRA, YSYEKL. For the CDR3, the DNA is TGCGCCAGCAGCCCACTAGCGCAAAACACCGGGGAGCTGTTTTTT. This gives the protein CASSPLAQNTGELFF.

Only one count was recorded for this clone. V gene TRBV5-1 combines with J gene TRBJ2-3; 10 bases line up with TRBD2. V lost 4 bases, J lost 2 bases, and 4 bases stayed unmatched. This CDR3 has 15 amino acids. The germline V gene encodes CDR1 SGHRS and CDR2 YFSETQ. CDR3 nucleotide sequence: TGCGCCAGCAGCGGGGGACTAGCGATCACAGATACGCAGTATTTT. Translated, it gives CASSGGLAITDTQYF.

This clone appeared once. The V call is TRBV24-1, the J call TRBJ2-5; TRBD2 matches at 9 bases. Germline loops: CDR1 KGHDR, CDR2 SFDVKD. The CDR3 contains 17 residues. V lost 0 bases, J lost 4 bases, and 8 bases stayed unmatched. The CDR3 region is CATSDLSLREGRETQYF. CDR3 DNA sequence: TGTGCCACCAGTGATTTGAGTTTGCGGGAGGGCCGAGAGACCCAGTACTTC.

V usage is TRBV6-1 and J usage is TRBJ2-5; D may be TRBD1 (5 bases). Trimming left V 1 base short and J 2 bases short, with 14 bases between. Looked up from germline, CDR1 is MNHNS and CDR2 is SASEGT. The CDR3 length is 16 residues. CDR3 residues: CASSEEGRGIQETQYF. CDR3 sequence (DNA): TGTGCCAGCAGTGAAGAGGGTAGGGGTATACAAGAGACCCAGTACTTC.

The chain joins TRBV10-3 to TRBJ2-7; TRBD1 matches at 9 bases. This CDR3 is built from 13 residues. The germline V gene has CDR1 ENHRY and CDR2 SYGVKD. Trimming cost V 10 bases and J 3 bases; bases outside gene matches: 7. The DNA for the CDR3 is TGTGCCACTACTCCGGGACAGGGCTACGAGCAGTACTTC. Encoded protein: CATTPGQGYEQYF.

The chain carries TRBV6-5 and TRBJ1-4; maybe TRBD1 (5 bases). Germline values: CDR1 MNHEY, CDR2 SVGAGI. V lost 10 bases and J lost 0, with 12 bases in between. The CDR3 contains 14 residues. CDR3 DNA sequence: TGTGCCACCCAACGGGGGGCAACTAATGAAAAACTGTTTTTT. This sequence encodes CATQRGATNEKLFF.

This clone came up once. The CDR3 sequence is CASSAGTGASGNTIYF. CDR3 coding DNA: TGTGCCAGCAGCGCCGGGACAGGGGCCTCTGGAAACACCATATATTTT. The chain joins TRBV5-4 to TRBJ1-3, with 10 bases lining up with TRBD1. Trimming at V came to 4 bases and at J to 0 bases, leaving 4 bases not matched to a gene. CDR3 length equals 16 residues. Per germline, CDR1 SGHNT and CDR2 YYREEE (reference sequence).

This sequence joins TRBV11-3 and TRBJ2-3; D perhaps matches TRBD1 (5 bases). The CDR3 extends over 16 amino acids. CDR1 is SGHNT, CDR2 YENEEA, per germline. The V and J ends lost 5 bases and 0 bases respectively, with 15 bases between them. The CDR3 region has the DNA TGTGCCAGCAGCCCTCAGCAGGGATTGAGCACAGATACGCAGTATTTT. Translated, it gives CASSPQQGLSTDTQYF.

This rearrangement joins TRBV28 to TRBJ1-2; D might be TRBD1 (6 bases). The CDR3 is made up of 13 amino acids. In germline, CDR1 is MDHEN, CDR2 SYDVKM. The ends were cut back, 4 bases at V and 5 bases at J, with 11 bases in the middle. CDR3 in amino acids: CASSYRARYGYTF. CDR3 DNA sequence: TGTGCCAGCAGTTACAGGGCGCGTTATGGCTACACCTTC.

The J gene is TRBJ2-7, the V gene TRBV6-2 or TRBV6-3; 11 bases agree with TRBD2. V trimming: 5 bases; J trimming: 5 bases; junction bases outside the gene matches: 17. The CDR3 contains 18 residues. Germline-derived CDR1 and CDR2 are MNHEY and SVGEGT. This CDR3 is CASSRGLAAARSYNEQYF. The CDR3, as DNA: TGTGCCAGCAGTAGGGGACTAGCGGCGGCTCGCTCCTACAACGAGCAGTACTTC.

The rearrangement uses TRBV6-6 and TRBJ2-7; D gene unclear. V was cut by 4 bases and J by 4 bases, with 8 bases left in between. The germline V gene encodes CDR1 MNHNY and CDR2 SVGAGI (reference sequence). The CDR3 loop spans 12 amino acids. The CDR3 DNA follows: TGTGCCAGCAGTTCTTCCCTGTACGAGCAGTACTTC. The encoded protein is CASSSSLYEQYF.